Shown below are 4 T cell receptor beta chains from a single sample sequenced in a study of blood T cell repertoires in COVID-19. Profiled with immunoSEQ multiplex PCR; TCRdb holds only in-frame clones, not every one. The sample records approximately 280,000 clones, approximately 78% being singletons. The source material was PBMCs or T cells enriched from blood (not recorded which). These receptors all come from a man aged 40-49 years who had been exposed to COVID-19.

The rearrangement links TRBV29-1 to TRBJ2-7; 14 bases match TRBD2. V lost 3 bases, J lost 4 bases, and 5 bases stayed unmatched. Germline V lookup: CDR1 SQVTM, CDR2 ANQGSEA. The CDR3 is 15 amino acids. The CDR3 DNA sequence: TGCAGCGTTGATGGGACTAGCGGGAGTAATTACGAGCAGTACTTC. This sequence encodes CSVDGTSGSNYEQYF.

V gene TRBV6-5 combines with J gene TRBJ2-5; 14 bases map to TRBD2. In germline, CDR1 is MNHEY, CDR2 SVGAGI. V lost 4 bases and J lost 5; bases outside the gene matches: 3. CDR3 length: 15 residues. The CDR3, as DNA: TGTGCCAGCAGTTTGACTAGCGGGAGGGGGGAGACCCAGTACTTC. This codes for CASSLTSGRGETQYF.

The rearrangement joins TRBV27 to TRBJ2-7, with TRBD2 matching 10 bases. V gave up 2 bases and J gave up 4 bases; unmatched junction bases: 14. The CDR3 extends over 18 amino acids. The germline V gene encodes CDR1 MNHEY and CDR2 SMNVEV (reference sequence). In DNA form, the CDR3 reads TGTGCCAGCAGTTTAGGGGTCTCTAGCGGGAGCTCGAGTTACGAGCAGTACTTC. Its protein product is CASSLGVSSGSSSYEQYF.

This chain joins TRBV7-8 and TRBJ1-4; D may be TRBD1 (5 bases). V lost 5 bases and J lost 0, with 13 bases in between. Germline loops: CDR1 SGHVS, CDR2 FQNEAQ. CDR3 size: 16 residues. The CDR3 DNA is TGTGCCAGCAGCCTAAACGTCAGGGCAACTAATGAAAAACTGTTTTTT. Amino acid sequence: CASSLNVRATNEKLFF.